Each of the 26 T cell receptor beta chains below was sequenced from the same sample in a study of OX40 agonist ivuxolimab in advanced cancers. Measured with immunoSEQ multiplex PCR; TCRdb has only the in-frame clones, and not every one. In the table there are roughly 90,000 clones, roughly nine tenths of which are singletons. Specimen: CD4+ or CD8+ T cells sorted from blood, collected in a trial of the OX40 agonist ivuxolimab. All receptors come from an adult with an advanced solid tumor such as melanoma, head and neck, liver or kidney cancer.

This clone was detected only once. The rearrangement links TRBV2 to TRBJ2-3; 10 bases are shared with TRBD2. There are 16 residues in the CDR3. Germline-derived CDR1 and CDR2 are SNHLY and FYNNEI. Trimming removed 6 bases from V and 3 bases from J; junction bases left unmatched: 9. Here the CDR3 reads CASRSRAGGPTDTQYF. The CDR3 region has the DNA TGTGCCAGCAGATCTAGAGCGGGGGGGCCGACAGATACGCAGTATTTT.

CDR3 sequence: CASLTSGYEQFF. The CDR3 DNA follows: TGTGCCAGCCTGACTAGCGGCTATGAGCAGTTCTTC. This chain links TRBV6-1 with TRBJ2-1; 9 nucleotides align to TRBD2. The trim removed 8 bases at V and 8 bases at J, leaving 4 bases unmatched. The CDR3 length is 12 residues. CDR1 is MNHNS, CDR2 SASEGT, per germline.

V gene TRBV2 combines with J gene TRBJ1-2; unclear D gene. V lost 6 bases to trimming and J lost 6 bases, with 14 bases between them. Germline V gene sequence: CDR1 SNHLY, CDR2 FYNNEI. This CDR3 comprises 13 residues. CDR3 DNA: TGTGCCAGCAGGTCTCAGCCATCCAATGGCTACACCTTC. Encoded protein: CASRSQPSNGYTF.

The rearrangement uses TRBV11-3 and TRBJ2-7, with 7 bases identical to TRBD1. The junction had 5 bases not matched to a gene; V was cut back by 0 bases and J by 3 bases. The germline CDR1 and CDR2 sequences are SGHNT and YENEEA. The CDR3 is 15 amino acids. The chain's CDR3 is CASSLELGQIYEQYF. The CDR3 region has the DNA TGTGCCAGCAGCTTAGAATTGGGACAGATCTACGAGCAGTACTTC.

The chain recombines TRBV7-2 with TRBJ1-1, with D unresolved. Trimming removed 2 bases at V and 5 bases at J, with 12 bases between. In germline, CDR1 is SGHTA, CDR2 FQGNSA. The CDR3 runs 14 residues. CDR3 residues: CASSLKGQRTEAFF. The CDR3 DNA reads as TGTGCCAGCAGCTTAAAGGGCCAGCGGACTGAAGCTTTCTTT.

The rearrangement uses TRBV15 and TRBJ2-3; 9 nucleotides agree with TRBD2. The V gene end was trimmed by 0 bases and the J gene end by 3 bases; junction bases not matched to a gene: 10. This CDR3 is 18 amino acids long. Germline values: CDR1 LNHNV, CDR2 YYDKDF (reference sequence). The CDR3 here is CATSRDKGFSGRTDTQYF. In DNA, the CDR3 is TGTGCCACCAGCAGAGATAAGGGATTTAGCGGGAGAACAGATACGCAGTATTTT.

This chain joins TRBV5-4 and TRBJ2-3; TRBD2 matches 9 bases. Losses at the gene ends were 0 bases for V and 2 bases for J; bases not matched to a gene: 10. Germline V lookup: CDR1 SGHNT, CDR2 YYREEE (reference sequence). This CDR3 has 18 amino acids. CDR3 amino acids: CASSLGAGGIKPTDTQYF. For the CDR3, the DNA is TGTGCCAGCAGCTTGGGAGCGGGAGGCATAAAACCCACAGATACGCAGTATTTT.

The chain has TRBV30 and TRBJ1-1; 7 bases line up with TRBD1. The germline CDR1 and CDR2 sequences are GTSNPN and SVGIG (reference sequence). The CDR3 sequence is 15 residues long. The junction had 13 bases not matched to a gene; V was cut back by 5 bases and J by 4 bases. The CDR3, as DNA: TGTGCCTGGCTTAGAGACAGGGTCAAAGGCACTGAAGCTTTCTTT. Its protein is CAWLRDRVKGTEAFF.

The chain is built from TRBV7-2 and TRBJ2-5; D tentatively reads TRBD1 or TRBD2 (6 bases each). The CDR3 is 17 amino acids. CDR1 SGHTA and CDR2 FQGNSA come from the germline V gene. V lost 1 base and J lost 5, with 20 bases in between. In DNA form, the CDR3 reads TGTGCCAGCAGCTTAGGGCTCCGGGCTCGGAGGGGGGAGACCCAGTACTTC. This codes for CASSLGLRARRGETQYF.

This clone was found once. The chain carries TRBV11-3 and TRBJ1-1; D unresolved. V was pared by 5 bases and J by 11 bases, with 18 bases between. The CDR3 runs 13 residues. The germline gives CDR1 SGHNT, CDR2 YENEEA. As DNA, the CDR3 is TGTGCCAGCAGCACCCATGCTGGGAGTCAGGCTTTCTTT. Its protein product is CASSTHAGSQAFF.

This rearrangement joins TRBV5-6 to TRBJ1-2; 11 nucleotides match TRBD1. Germline-derived CDR1 and CDR2 are SGHDT and YYEEEE. CDR3 length equals 13 residues. V dropped 4 bases and J dropped 10; count of bases not matched to a gene: 6. Written as DNA, the CDR3 is TGTGCCAGCAGCCGGACAGGGGGCAACGTCTACACCTTC. It yields the protein CASSRTGGNVYTF.

The rearrangement links TRBV7-2 to TRBJ1-1, with D perhaps TRBD1 (5 bases). The CDR3 has 16 amino acids. From germline, CDR1 is SGHTA and CDR2 FQGNSA. V was trimmed by 5 bases and J by 0 bases, leaving 16 bases between them. CDR3 nucleotides: TGTGCCAGCAGCCCCCCGGGGACCCTTCTGAACACTGAAGCTTTCTTT. It encodes CASSPPGTLLNTEAFF.

For the CDR3, the DNA is TGTGCCAGCAGCTTAGAATACGGGGAGGTCTATGGCTACACCTTC. Translating gives CASSLEYGEVYGYTF. V gene TRBV7-9 combines with J gene TRBJ1-2, with D uncertain. CDR1 and CDR2 from the germline V gene are SEHNR and FQNEAQ (reference sequence). This CDR3 spans 15 amino acids. Trimming took off 1 base at V and 4 bases at J, with 13 bases between the two ends.

The chain recombines TRBV27 with TRBJ1-5, with 9 positions matching TRBD1. J lost 4 bases, V lost 4 bases, and 8 bases had no gene match. CDR3 length: 16 amino acids. The germline gives CDR1 MNHEY, CDR2 SMNVEV (reference sequence). The chain's CDR3 is CASSYARDRANQPQHF. CDR3 DNA sequence: TGTGCCAGCAGTTACGCCCGGGACAGGGCTAATCAGCCCCAGCATTTT.

This chain connects TRBV2 to TRBJ2-5; 9 bases align to TRBD1. The ends lost 6 bases at V and 5 bases at J; junction bases unmatched: 7. The CDR3 sequence is 14 residues long. Germline V gene lookup returns CDR1 SNHLY and CDR2 FYNNEI. The CDR3 DNA reads TGTGCCAGCAGGCCGGGGACAGGGAGGGAGACCCAGTACTTC. Protein sequence: CASRPGTGRETQYF.

This clone has a single count. This rearrangement joins TRBV7-2 to TRBJ1-5; D is unresolved. The CDR3 totals 15 residues. V was trimmed by 5 bases and J by 7 bases, leaving 18 bases between them. Germline loops: CDR1 SGHTA, CDR2 FQGNSA. The CDR3 coding sequence is TGTGCCAGCAGCCCATCAGAGGCCCGGGGACAGCCCCAGCATTTT. Translation gives CASSPSEARGQPQHF.

The chain uses TRBV28 and TRBJ1-2; 9 nucleotides match TRBD1. J gave up 10 bases and V 10 bases, and 16 bases lay outside the gene matches. The CDR3 sequence is 14 residues long. The V gene's germline CDR1 is MDHEN and CDR2 SYDVKM. The CDR3 bases are TGTGCCATCCTCCAAACCGGGACAGGGCCTTCCTACACCTTC. It translates to CAILQTGTGPSYTF.

The chain has TRBV6-1 and TRBJ2-3; TRBD2 agrees at 7 bases. The ends lost 10 bases at V and 4 bases at J; junction bases unmatched: 14. The CDR3 sequence is 15 residues long. Germline V gene data show CDR1 as MNHNS and CDR2 as SASEGT. The CDR3 DNA reads as TGTGCCACACACAACAGCGGGGTAGAGTCAGATACGCAGTATTTT. Protein product: CATHNSGVESDTQYF.

This chain joins TRBV2 and TRBJ2-3; D gene unclear. This CDR3 has 12 residues. In germline, CDR1 is SNHLY, CDR2 FYNNEI. Trimming took off 2 bases at V and 8 bases at J, with 8 bases between the two ends. DNA for the CDR3: TGTGCCAGCAGTGAACGACCACCTACGCAGTATTTT. This translates into CASSERPPTQYF.

The chain has TRBV29-1 and TRBJ2-5; TRBD1 agrees at 8 bases. The CDR3 sequence is 13 residues long. The V and J ends lost 6 bases and 5 bases, in that order; junction bases with no gene match: 8. Germline assignment: CDR1 SQVTM and CDR2 ANQGSEA. The CDR3 DNA reads TGCAGCGTCCGCAGGGGGCGGTGGGAGACCCAGTACTTC. As protein: CSVRRGRWETQYF.

The J gene is TRBJ2-7, the V gene TRBV2; D gene unclear. CDR1 is SNHLY, CDR2 FYNNEI, per germline. The V and J ends lost 6 bases and 3 bases respectively, with 12 bases between them. The CDR3 runs 13 residues. CDR3 bases: TGTGCCAGCAGGACCCGGGCAGGCTACGAGCAGTACTTC. This sequence encodes CASRTRAGYEQYF. Looking up the rest from reference TRBV2 and TRBJ2-7 gives the full variable domain: EPEVTQTPSHQVTQMGQEVILRCVPISNHLYFYWYRQILGQKVEFLVSFYNNEISEKSEIFDDQFSVERPDGSNFTLKIRSTKLEDSAMYFCASRTRAGYEQYFGPGTRLTVT.

This chain uses TRBV5-1 with TRBJ1-2, with no clear D. The V gene lost 4 bases and the J gene lost 6 bases, with 13 bases spanning the gap. The CDR3 runs to 13 residues. The germline CDR1 and CDR2 sequences are SGHRS and YFSETQ. The CDR3 DNA reads as TGCGCCAGCAGCCTGCTTTATGGGGATGGCTACACCTTC. Its translation: CASSLLYGDGYTF.

This clone was seen a few times. The chain links TRBV10-3 to TRBJ2-3, with 9 positions matching TRBD2. V dropped 5 bases and J dropped 1; count of bases not matched to a gene: 1. The germline gives CDR1 ENHRY, CDR2 SYGVKD. The CDR3 covers 14 residues. CDR3 amino acids: CAISWTSGTDTQYF. CDR3 sequence (DNA): TGTGCCATCAGTTGGACTAGCGGCACAGATACGCAGTATTTT.

The chain employs TRBV25-1 and TRBJ2-7; D is perhaps TRBD1 (7 bases). CDR3 length equals 17 residues. The V gene's germline CDR1 is MGHDK and CDR2 SYGVNS. Trimming removed 5 bases from V and 5 bases from J, with 25 bases in between. CDR3 region: CASSPFKGRGVLDEQYF. In DNA, the CDR3 is TGTGCCAGCAGTCCATTTAAAGGCAGGGGGGTCTTGGACGAGCAGTACTTC.

The V call is TRBV5-1, the J call TRBJ2-3; no definite D call. The CDR3 has 14 residues. The germline V gene encodes CDR1 SGHRS and CDR2 YFSETQ. Trimming removed 5 bases at V and 8 bases at J, with 18 bases between. CDR3 in DNA: TGCGCCAGCAGACGGTCGGCCGGAGAGGTTACGCAGTATTTT. This sequence encodes CASRRSAGEVTQYF. The whole variable domain, remainder taken from reference TRBV5-1 and TRBJ2-3, is KAGVTQTPRYLIKTRGQQVTLSCSPISGHRSVSWYQQTPGQGLQFLFEYFSETQRNKGNFPGRFSGRQFSNSRSEMNVSTLELGDSALYLCASRRSAGEVTQYFGPGTRLTVL.

The gene calls are TRBV9 and TRBJ1-4, with unresolved D. V lost 1 base and J lost 5, with 9 bases in between. The CDR3 contains 14 residues. Germline V lookup: CDR1 SGDLS, CDR2 YYNGEE. CDR3 region: CASSVTGENEKLFF. The CDR3 DNA is TGTGCCAGCAGCGTAACCGGAGAAAATGAAAAACTGTTTTTT.